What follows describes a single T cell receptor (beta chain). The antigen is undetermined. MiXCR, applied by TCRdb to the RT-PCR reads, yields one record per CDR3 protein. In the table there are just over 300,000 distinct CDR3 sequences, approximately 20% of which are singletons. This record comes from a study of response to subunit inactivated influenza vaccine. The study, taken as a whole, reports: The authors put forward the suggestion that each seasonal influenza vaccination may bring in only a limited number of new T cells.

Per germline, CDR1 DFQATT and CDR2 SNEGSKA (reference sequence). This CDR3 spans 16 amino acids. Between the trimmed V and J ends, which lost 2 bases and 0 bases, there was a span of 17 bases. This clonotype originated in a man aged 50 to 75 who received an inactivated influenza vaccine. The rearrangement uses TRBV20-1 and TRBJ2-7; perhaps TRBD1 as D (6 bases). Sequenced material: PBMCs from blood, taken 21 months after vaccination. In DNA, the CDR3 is TGCAGTGCTAGACCAAGACAGGACGCACCCTCCTACGAGCAGTACTTC. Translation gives CSARPRQDAPSYEQYF.